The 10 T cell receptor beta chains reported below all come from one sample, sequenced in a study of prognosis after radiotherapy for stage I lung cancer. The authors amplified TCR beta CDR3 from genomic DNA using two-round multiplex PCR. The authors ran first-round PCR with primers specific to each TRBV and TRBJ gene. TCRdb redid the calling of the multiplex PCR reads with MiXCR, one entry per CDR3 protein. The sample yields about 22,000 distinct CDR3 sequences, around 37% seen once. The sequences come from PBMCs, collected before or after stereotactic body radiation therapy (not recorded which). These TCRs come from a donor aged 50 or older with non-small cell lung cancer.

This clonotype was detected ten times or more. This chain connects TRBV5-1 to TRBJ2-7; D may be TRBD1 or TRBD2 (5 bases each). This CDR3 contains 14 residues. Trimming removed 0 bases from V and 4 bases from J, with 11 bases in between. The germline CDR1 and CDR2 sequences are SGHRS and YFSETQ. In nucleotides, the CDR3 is TGCGCCAGCAGCTTGGTGCAAGAGGGGTACGAGCAGTACTTC. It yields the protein CASSLVQEGYEQYF.

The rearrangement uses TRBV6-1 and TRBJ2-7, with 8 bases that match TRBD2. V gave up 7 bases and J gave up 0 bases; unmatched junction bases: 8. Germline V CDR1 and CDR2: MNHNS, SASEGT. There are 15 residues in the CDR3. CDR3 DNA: TGTGCCAGCATTTGCCAGCGGGAGTACTCCTACGAGCAGTACTTC. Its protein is CASICQREYSYEQYF.

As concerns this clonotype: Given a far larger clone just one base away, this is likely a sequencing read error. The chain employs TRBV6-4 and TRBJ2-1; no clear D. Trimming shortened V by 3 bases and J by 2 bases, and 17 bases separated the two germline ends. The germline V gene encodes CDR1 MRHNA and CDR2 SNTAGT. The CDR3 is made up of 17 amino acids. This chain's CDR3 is CASSDSFQVLAYNEQFF. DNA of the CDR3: TGTGCCAGCAGTGATTCTTTTCAGGTCCTGGCCTACAATGAGCAGTTCTTC.

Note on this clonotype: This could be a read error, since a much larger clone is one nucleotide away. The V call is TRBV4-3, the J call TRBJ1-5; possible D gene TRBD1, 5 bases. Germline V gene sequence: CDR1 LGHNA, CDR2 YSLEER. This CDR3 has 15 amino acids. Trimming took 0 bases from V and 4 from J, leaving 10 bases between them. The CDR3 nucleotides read TGCGCCAGCAGCCAAGATCTAGGGGCGAATCAGCCCCAGCATTTT. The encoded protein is CASSQDLGANQPQHF.

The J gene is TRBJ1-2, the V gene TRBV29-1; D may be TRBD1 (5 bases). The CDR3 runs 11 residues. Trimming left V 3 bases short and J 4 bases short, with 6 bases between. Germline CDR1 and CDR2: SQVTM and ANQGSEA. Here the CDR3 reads CSVDGTYGYTF. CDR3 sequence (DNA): TGCAGCGTTGACGGGACCTATGGCTACACCTTC.

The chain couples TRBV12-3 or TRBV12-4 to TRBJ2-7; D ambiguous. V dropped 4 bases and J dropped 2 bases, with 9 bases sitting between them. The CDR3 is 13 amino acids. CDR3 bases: TGTGCCAGCAGTTCGAGACTCGCCTACGAGCAGTACTTC. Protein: CASSSRLAYEQYF.

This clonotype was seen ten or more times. CDR3 region: CASSHSAAGGPDTQYF. CDR3 DNA: TGTGCCAGCAGCCATAGTGCAGCGGGAGGGCCAGATACGCAGTATTTT. The chain is built from TRBV3-1 and TRBJ2-3; 10 bases are shared with TRBD2. The CDR3 has 16 residues. The V and J ends lost 3 bases and 4 bases, in that order; junction bases with no gene match: 7. CDR1 is LGHDT and CDR2 is YNNKEL in the germline V gene (reference sequence).

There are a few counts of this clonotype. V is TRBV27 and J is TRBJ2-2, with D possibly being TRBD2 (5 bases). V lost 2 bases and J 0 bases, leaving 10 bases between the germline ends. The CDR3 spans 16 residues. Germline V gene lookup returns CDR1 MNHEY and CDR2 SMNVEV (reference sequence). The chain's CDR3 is CASSLEGFPNTGELFF. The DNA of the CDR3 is TGTGCCAGCAGTTTAGAGGGCTTTCCGAACACCGGGGAGCTGTTTTTT.

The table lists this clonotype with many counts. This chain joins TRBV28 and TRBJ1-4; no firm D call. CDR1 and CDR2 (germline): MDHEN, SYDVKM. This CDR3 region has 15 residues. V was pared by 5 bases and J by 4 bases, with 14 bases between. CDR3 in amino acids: CASSAATGLNEKLFF. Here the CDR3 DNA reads TGTGCCAGCAGTGCTGCCACCGGGCTTAATGAAAAACTGTTTTTT.

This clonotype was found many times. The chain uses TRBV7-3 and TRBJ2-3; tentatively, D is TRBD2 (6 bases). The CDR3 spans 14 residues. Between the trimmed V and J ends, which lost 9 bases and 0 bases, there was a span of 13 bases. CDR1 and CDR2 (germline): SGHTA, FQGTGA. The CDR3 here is CASPRGRSTDTQYF. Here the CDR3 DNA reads TGTGCCAGTCCACGGGGGAGGAGCACAGATACGCAGTATTTT.